This TCR beta chain was retrieved from a study of T cell responses to AZD1222 COVID-19 vaccine. The study, taken as a whole, reports: The study reported that nearly half of spike-specific TCRs target unmutated variant regions. When two AZD1222 doses had been given, Spike-specific TCR breadth and depth rose.

Only in-frame clones appear in the TCRdb table, and some are missing; sequencing was by immunoSEQ multiplex PCR. This table has under 50,000 clones, about 88% appearing once. Trimming removed 4 bases at V and 0 bases at J, with 9 bases between. The CDR3 totals 14 residues. In germline, CDR1 is LNHDA, CDR2 SQIVND (reference sequence). Regarding this clone: Its antigen is unknown.

Material: peripheral blood, obtained 28 days after the second dose of the MenACWY control vaccine. The rearrangement joins TRBV19 to TRBJ1-1; no clear D gene. This TCR was sampled from an adult who received the MenACWY meningococcal vaccine as a control. The CDR3 DNA reads TGTGCCAGTAGTAACGAGATCTTGAACACTGAAGCTTTCTTT. Its translation: CASSNEILNTEAFF.